Listed below are T cell receptor beta chains from one sample, sequenced in a study of blood T cell repertoires in COVID-19. Repertoires were generated with immunoSEQ multiplex PCR, while TCRdb's copy carries only in-frame clones and drops some. This table has some 200,000 clones, approximately 88% appearing once. What was sequenced was PBMCs or T cells enriched from blood (not recorded which). These receptors all stem from a man younger than 35 with acute COVID-19. Both conserved end residues are part of each CDR3. Each record gives: CDR3 DNA, CDR3 protein, V gene, D gene, J gene, clone size. The D gene is left open where the match is weak. Rows give clone size only sometimes, using once, few, many, or a class for an expanded clone.

TGTGCCAGCAGCCTATCAAGTCGGACATCAACTTTCTACGAGCAGTACTTC CASSLSSRTSTFYEQYF TRBV3-1/TRBV3-2 - TRBJ2-7 once
TGTGCCAGCACGATACGGAGGGATGAAGCTTTCTTT CASTIRRDEAFF TRBV7-9 - TRBJ1-1 -
TGCGCCAGCAGCTACGGGCCAGACCCGGGACAGGGTTACAATGAGCAGTTCTTC CASSYGPDPGQGYNEQFF TRBV5-1 TRBD1 TRBJ2-1 -
TGCGCCAGCAGCCAAGATCCCGGGGCCGGGGAGCTGTTTTTT CASSQDPGAGELFF TRBV4-3 - TRBJ2-2 once
TGTGCCACCAGTGAACCGCACCAGGGGAGCTCCTACAATGAGCAGTTCTTC CATSEPHQGSSYNEQFF TRBV24-1 - TRBJ2-1 -
TGTGCCAGCAGCGAGAGGACTAGCGGTTTTTCCTCCGAGCAGTACTTC CASSERTSGFSSEQYF TRBV11-2 TRBD2 TRBJ2-7 few
TGTGCCAGCAGCCCACTCCCCCTAGGGGAAGCTAACTATGGCTACACCTTC CASSPLPLGEANYGYTF TRBV9 - TRBJ1-2 -
TGTGCCAGCTACAGGGGGGATACGCAGTATTTT CASYRGDTQYF TRBV2 TRBD1 TRBJ2-3 once
TGTGCCAGCAGACAGGACAGGGGCGCGGGATACAATGAGCAGTTCTTC CASRQDRGAGYNEQFF TRBV27 TRBD1 TRBJ2-1 -
TGTGCCAGTCGGCAGGGGGCGATAACAGATACGCAGTATTTT CASRQGAITDTQYF TRBV7-9 TRBD1 TRBJ2-3 few
TGTGCCAGCAGCCAGGCGGGAGGGCAGTTCTTC CASSQAGGQFF TRBV4-2 TRBD2 TRBJ2-1 -
TGTGCCAGTAGTAAGGGACTCAACAATGAGCAGTTCTTC CASSKGLNNEQFF TRBV19 - TRBJ2-1 -
TGTGCCAGCAGCTCCCAGGGGGTTGAAGCTTTCTTT CASSSQGVEAFF TRBV11-3 TRBD1 TRBJ1-1 -
TGTGCCAGCTCACCAGATAAGGGGGGGAGCAATGAGCAGTTCTTC CASSPDKGGSNEQFF TRBV18 - TRBJ2-1 -
TGTGCCATCAGTGAGTCTGAGGGTACCCCCTACGAGCAGTACTTC CAISESEGTPYEQYF TRBV10-3 - TRBJ2-7 -
TGTGCCAGTAGTATTGTGCAGGGTTTTGACTACGAGCAGTACTTC CASSIVQGFDYEQYF TRBV19 - TRBJ2-7 -
TGCGCCAGCAGTGAGAAGAAACTAGCGGGTGAGCAGTTCTTC CASSEKKLAGEQFF TRBV10-1 TRBD2 TRBJ2-1 -
TGTGCCAGCAGTTTAAGAGGGTTGAAGGAAAAACTGTTTTTT CASSLRGLKEKLFF TRBV28 - TRBJ1-4 -
TGTGCCAGCAGCGTAGGAGCGGGGATCCCTAATGAAAAACTGTTTTTT CASSVGAGIPNEKLFF TRBV9 - TRBJ1-4 -
TGTGCCAGCCGTTCGGCTCGGGGTAGGGAAAAACTGTTTTTT CASRSARGREKLFF TRBV6-5 - TRBJ1-4 once
TGTGCCAGCAGTCCCGGACTAGCGGACTACAATGAGCAGTTCTTC CASSPGLADYNEQFF TRBV28 TRBD2 TRBJ2-1 many
TGTGCCAGCAGTTTAGCGGGAGAGGCTGGGGATGAGCAGTTCTTC CASSLAGEAGDEQFF TRBV28 TRBD2 TRBJ2-1 -
TGTGCCAGTGCTTCCGTTCAGGGGCAGCCCCAGCATTTT CASASVQGQPQHF TRBV19 - TRBJ1-5 few
TGTGCCAGCTCACCGAACCTAGACGGAAATCAGCCCCAGCATTTT CASSPNLDGNQPQHF TRBV18 - TRBJ1-5 -
TGTGCCACTACCGTTCCGGGGGGTCATGGTGAAGCTTTCTTT CATTVPGGHGEAFF TRBV28 - TRBJ1-1 once
TGTGCCAGCAGCTTCGGTAAAGATGAGCAGTTCTTC CASSFGKDEQFF TRBV5-8 - TRBJ2-1 -
TGTGCCAGTAGTAGAAGCAGGGTAACCGGGGAGCTGTTTTTT CASSRSRVTGELFF TRBV19 - TRBJ2-2 -
TGTGCCATCCCCTCGGAGGGGGGGGGCTACACCTTC CAIPSEGGGYTF TRBV6-6 - TRBJ1-2 once
TGTGCCAGCAGCTCCGGACAGCAAATTTCCTACGAGCAGTACTTC CASSSGQQISYEQYF TRBV7-9 - TRBJ2-7 once
TGTGCCAGCTCACCAGGGCCTATCTACAATGAGCAGTTCTTC CASSPGPIYNEQFF TRBV18 - TRBJ2-1 -
TGTGCCTGGAGTGACGGTTACAATCAGCCCCAGCATTTT CAWSDGYNQPQHF TRBV30 - TRBJ1-5 -
TGTGCCAGCAGCCTCGGGGGGAGAGGTCTCGAGCAGTACTTC CASSLGGRGLEQYF TRBV6-5 TRBD2 TRBJ2-7 -
TGTGCCAGCATGCACAGGGCGCGAGGGGAGACCCAGTACTTC CASMHRARGETQYF TRBV5-4 - TRBJ2-5 -
TGCGCCGCCAAACAGGACTCCTACGAGCAGTACTTC CAAKQDSYEQYF TRBV23-1 - TRBJ2-7 -
TGTGCCAGTACTCGGACAGGGGAGGGAGAGACCCAGTACTTC CASTRTGEGETQYF TRBV19 TRBD1 TRBJ2-5 -
TGTGCCAGCAGTTACTTTCTGGGGCCTGGAAACACCATATATTTT CASSYFLGPGNTIYF TRBV6-5 - TRBJ1-3 -
TGTGCCAGCAGAGAAGTAGATAGTACCGGGGAGCTGTTTTTT CASREVDSTGELFF TRBV6-1 - TRBJ2-2 few